The T cell receptor beta chain described here comes from a study of regulatory T cells in long-lasting Graves disease. This clonotype came up many times. The antigen remains undetermined. The CDR3 contains 15 residues. The V gene's germline CDR1 is MNHNS and CDR2 SASEGT. Unmatched junction bases numbered 9, after V lost 6 bases and J lost 3 bases. Arm-PCR with iRepertoire HTBI primers amplified the CDR3 regions for these TCR beta libraries. The authors' processing: Analysis of the samples identified more than 60 TRBV and 14 TRBJ segments. Each CDR3 protein is one row after TCRdb ran MiXCR on the multiplex PCR reads. The V and J calls follow TCRdb's processing rather than the paper's. The profile shows 360,000 or so distinct CDR3 sequences, roughly 24% of them singletons. Broader study findings: Compared with new cases, persistent Graves' patients showed reduced TCR diversity. Public clonotype sharing was higher in persistent than newly diagnosed patients.

The sample's time point: persistent/refractory GD, antithyroid drugs over 5 years with positive TRAb. After RNA was extracted from PBMCs, the TCR library was made from it. Recruitment took place at an endocrinology department in Xi'an, China. The sequence came from a woman aged 40-49 years with Graves disease. Sequencing was performed on peripheral blood mononuclear cells (PBMCs), taken when the disease was refractory, from a patient treated with antithyroid drugs. The chain carries TRBV6-1 and TRBJ1-1, with TRBD1 identical over 8 bases. CDR3 region: CASRSLGQEYTEAFF. The CDR3 DNA follows: TGTGCCAGCAGATCCTTGGGACAGGAGTACACTGAAGCTTTCTTT.